Listed here are 27 T cell receptor beta chains from one sample, sequenced in a study of blood T cell repertoires in COVID-19. Libraries were prepared by immunoSEQ multiplex PCR; TCRdb keeps only in-frame clonotypes and omits some of them. The sample lists under 300,000 clones, around 90% seen once, with approximately 1% in the top ten. Input material: PBMCs or T cells enriched from blood (not recorded which). The receptors here all came from a woman aged 30 to 39 who had recovered from COVID-19.

The chain joins TRBV12-3 or TRBV12-4 to TRBJ1-1; unclear D gene. V was pared by 3 bases and J by 7 bases, with 6 bases between. This CDR3 has 11 residues. The CDR3 here is CASSFYVEAFF. The CDR3 region has the DNA TGTGCCAGCAGTTTTTATGTTGAAGCTTTCTTT.

In DNA form, the CDR3 reads TGTGCCAGCGGGACTAGCGAGGCAGATACGCAGTATTTT. Translation: CASGTSEADTQYF. The chain employs TRBV5-5 and TRBJ2-3; 10 nucleotides match TRBD2. Germline V gene data show CDR1 as SGHKS and CDR2 as YYEKEE (reference sequence). The CDR3 sequence is 13 residues long. With V trimmed by 7 bases and J by 4 bases, 3 bases remained unmatched.

The V gene is TRBV20-1, the J gene TRBJ1-2; D uncertain. V shed 3 bases and J shed 5 bases, with 22 bases lying between them. The CDR3 totals 16 residues. CDR1 and CDR2 from the germline V gene are DFQATT and SNEGSKA (reference sequence). The CDR3: CSASPGGGVSLYGYTF. Here the CDR3 DNA reads TGCAGTGCTAGTCCTGGAGGTGGGGTATCCCTGTATGGCTACACCTTC.

This sequence joins TRBV19 and TRBJ1-1, with D possibly matching TRBD1 (5 bases). Trimming took off 10 bases at V and 4 bases at J, with 16 bases between the two ends. Germline V lookup: CDR1 LNHDA, CDR2 SQIVND (reference sequence). The CDR3 consists of 13 residues. The CDR3 here is CAITGSGPTEAFF. CDR3 in DNA: TGTGCCATCACAGGATCTGGGCCCACTGAAGCTTTCTTT.

The count of this clone is one. The chain combines TRBV6-5 with TRBJ2-5, with 9 bases aligning to TRBD2. The CDR3 loop spans 14 amino acids. V shed 7 bases and J 3 bases; nucleotides not matched to a gene: 6. Germline V gives CDR1 MNHEY, CDR2 SVGAGI. CDR3 nucleotides: TGTGCCAGCAAGAGACTAGCGGTCGAAGAGACCCAGTACTTC. Translating gives CASKRLAVEETQYF.

The chain links TRBV14 to TRBJ1-4, with no clear D. Trimming shortened V by 4 bases and J by 5 bases, and 11 bases separated the two germline ends. There are 14 residues in the CDR3. Germline CDR1 and CDR2: SGHDN and FVKESK. The CDR3 loop is CASSPPGGNEKLFF. In nucleotides, the CDR3 is TGTGCCAGCAGCCCCCCAGGAGGGAATGAAAAACTGTTTTTT. The variable domain in full, completed from reference TRBV14 and TRBJ1-4, reads EAGVTQFPSHSVIEKGQTVTLRCDPISGHDNLYWYRRVMGKEIKFLLHFVKESKQDESGMPNNRFLAERTGGTYSTLKVQPAELEDSGVYFCASSPPGGNEKLFFGSGTQLSVL.

V gene TRBV18 combines with J gene TRBJ1-3; no reliable D call. The ends were cut back, 3 bases at V and 0 bases at J, with 3 bases in the middle. This CDR3 spans 13 amino acids. Germline CDR1 is KGHSH and CDR2 is LQKENI. The CDR3 protein is CASSPSSGNTIYF. The CDR3 nucleotides are TGTGCCAGCTCACCGAGCTCTGGAAACACCATATATTTT.

This sequence joins TRBV13 and TRBJ2-1; D is perhaps TRBD2 (6 bases). The CDR3 is 15 amino acids. Germline V CDR1 and CDR2: PRHDT, FYEKMQ (reference sequence). V lost 0 bases to trimming and J lost 4 bases, with 10 bases between them. The CDR3 DNA reads as TGTGCCAGCAGCTTAGGCGCGGGACTGTACAATGAGCAGTTCTTC. Translation: CASSLGAGLYNEQFF.

Comments on this clone: The identical CDR3 is also encoded by other nucleotide sequences in the sample. The genes are TRBV4-3 and TRBJ1-2, with TRBD1 matching 8 bases. V was clipped by 4 bases and J by 6 bases; unmatched bases: 4. The CDR3 totals 13 residues. Germline assignment: CDR1 LGHNA and CDR2 YSLEER. CDR3 amino acids: CASSRGQGDGYTF. The CDR3 DNA sequence: TGCGCCAGCAGCCGAGGACAGGGCGATGGCTACACCTTC.

The rearrangement uses TRBV5-5 and TRBJ2-5, with 10 bases identical to TRBD2. Per germline, CDR1 SGHKS and CDR2 YYEKEE (reference sequence). The CDR3 length is 19 residues. V lost 0 bases and J lost 0; bases outside the gene matches: 11. The CDR3 DNA reads TGTGCCAGCAGCTTGGGATGGTGGACTAGCGGAAGTCACCAAGAGACCCAGTACTTC. Residues: CASSLGWWTSGSHQETQYF.

The chain combines TRBV9 with TRBJ2-3, with D tentatively TRBD2 (5 bases). The CDR3 is 15 residues long. Germline CDR1 reads SGDLS; CDR2 reads YYNGEE. V lost 2 bases to trimming and J lost 3 bases, with 13 bases between them. CDR3 coding DNA: TGTGCCAGCAGCGTTCCGGGAAGCAGTACAGATACGCAGTATTTT. Translating gives CASSVPGSSTDTQYF.

The chain has TRBV9 and TRBJ2-7; 9 bases agree with TRBD1. The CDR3 length is 20 residues. Looked up from germline, CDR1 is SGDLS and CDR2 is YYNGEE. Losses at the gene ends were 3 bases for V and 3 bases for J; bases not matched to a gene: 22. The CDR3 nucleotides are TGTGCCAGCAGCGGCCACAGGGGGCCACCCAAAGAGAATATCGTCTACGAGCAGTACTTC. This encodes CASSGHRGPPKENIVYEQYF.

The V call is TRBV14, the J call TRBJ2-7; tentatively, D is TRBD1 (6 bases). Looked up from germline, CDR1 is SGHDN and CDR2 is FVKESK. V was shortened by 2 bases and J by 5 bases, with 22 bases between the two germline ends. The CDR3 is made up of 17 amino acids. The CDR3 region is CASSQLKKQGRNHEQYF. CDR3 DNA sequence: TGTGCCAGCAGCCAACTTAAGAAACAGGGAAGGAACCACGAGCAGTACTTC.

This clone was counted a single time. CDR3 protein: CASSLHPTGTETGELFF. The CDR3 DNA follows: TGTGCCAGCTCTCTACATCCTACCGGGACAGAGACCGGGGAGCTGTTTTTT. The chain has TRBV18 and TRBJ2-2; 7 nucleotides line up with TRBD1. V shed 6 bases, J shed 5 bases, and the junction held 15 bases outside the gene matches. Germline V gives CDR1 KGHSH, CDR2 LQKENI. The CDR3 extends over 17 amino acids.

The V and J genes are TRBV7-9 and TRBJ1-2; 7 bases map to TRBD1. The germline V gene has CDR1 SEHNR and CDR2 FQNEAQ (reference sequence). This CDR3 contains 13 residues. J gave up 6 bases and V 5 bases, and 6 bases lay outside the gene matches. The CDR3 is CASSHDRAHGYTF. The CDR3 bases are TGTGCCAGCAGCCACGACAGGGCTCATGGCTACACCTTC.

This chain uses TRBV18 with TRBJ1-2; D unclear. Germline-derived CDR1 and CDR2 are KGHSH and LQKENI. Trimming removed 5 bases from V and 8 bases from J, with 18 bases in between. This CDR3 has 14 amino acids. This CDR3 reads CASSSNGDSGGYTF. DNA for the CDR3: TGTGCCAGCTCAAGCAACGGGGATTCGGGCGGCTACACCTTC.

This clone was recorded once. The chain joins TRBV19 to TRBJ2-3; D is unclear. With 6 bases removed from V and 3 bases from J, the gap between germline ends came to 16 bases. The CDR3 covers 15 residues. Germline V gene data show CDR1 as LNHDA and CDR2 as SQIVND (reference sequence). Here the CDR3 reads CASSFLPGGTDTQYF. The DNA of the CDR3 is TGTGCCAGTAGCTTCTTGCCCGGCGGAACAGATACGCAGTATTTT.

The chain joins TRBV7-9 to TRBJ1-1; D call uncertain. There are 14 residues in the CDR3. Germline V lookup: CDR1 SEHNR, CDR2 FQNEAQ (reference sequence). Trimming took off 3 bases at V and 7 bases at J, with 15 bases between the two ends. The CDR3 region is CASSFWPEIYEAFF. In nucleotides, the CDR3 is TGTGCCAGCAGCTTTTGGCCCGAAATTTATGAAGCTTTCTTT.

This chain connects TRBV27 to TRBJ2-7; TRBD1 matches 10 bases. Germline CDR1 reads MNHEY; CDR2 reads SMNVEV (reference sequence). Unmatched junction bases numbered 17, after V lost 4 bases and J lost 2 bases. The CDR3 runs 19 residues. The CDR3 sequence is CASSSPPPRQGANTYEQYF. The CDR3 nucleotides are TGTGCCAGCAGTTCCCCCCCTCCTCGACAGGGGGCCAATACCTACGAGCAGTACTTC.

The chain is built from TRBV4-2 and TRBJ1-5; 10 nucleotides agree with TRBD1. Germline V lookup: CDR1 LGHNA, CDR2 YNFKEQ. Trimming removed 0 bases from V and 7 bases from J; junction bases left unmatched: 6. The CDR3 has 16 residues. The CDR3 protein is CASSQEDRGITQPQHF. The CDR3 DNA is TGTGCCAGCAGCCAAGAGGACAGGGGGATTACACAGCCCCAGCATTTT.

The J gene is TRBJ2-1, the V gene TRBV5-6; D unclear. Trimming pared 0 bases from V and 2 bases from J, leaving 12 bases between. CDR1 and CDR2 from the germline V gene are SGHDT and YYEEEE. The CDR3 runs to 16 residues. The CDR3 sequence is CASSLVPSSAYNEQFF. The CDR3 DNA reads TGTGCCAGCAGCTTGGTGCCCTCCAGCGCCTACAATGAGCAGTTCTTC.

The genes are TRBV12-3 or TRBV12-4 and TRBJ1-1; D is perhaps TRBD1 (5 bases). This CDR3 has 12 amino acids. V lost 10 bases and J 6 bases, leaving 15 bases between the germline ends. CDR3 nucleotides: TGTGCCACCCTAGGCGGGGGAGCTGAAGCTTTCTTT. Translated: CATLGGGAEAFF.

The chain joins TRBV5-5 to TRBJ1-5, with 11 bases matching TRBD1. Per germline, CDR1 SGHKS and CDR2 YYEKEE (reference sequence). This CDR3 is 19 amino acids long. V was pared by 4 bases and J by 0 bases, with 12 bases of the junction left unmatched. This chain's CDR3 is CASSAHRDRGNLSNQPQHF. The CDR3, as DNA: TGTGCCAGCAGCGCACACCGGGACAGGGGGAATCTTAGCAATCAGCCCCAGCATTTT.

This chain's CDR3 is CASSEAGRAGELFF. CDR3 bases: TGTGCCAGCAGTGAAGCTGGGCGGGCCGGGGAGCTGTTTTTT. The J gene is TRBJ2-2, the V gene TRBV2, with D possibly TRBD2 on 5 matching bases. Deletions cut 0 bases from V and 6 bases from J, with 8 bases between. Germline lookup yields CDR1 SNHLY and CDR2 FYNNEI. This CDR3 spans 14 amino acids.

The chain employs TRBV11-3 and TRBJ2-1, with a tentative D call TRBD1 (5 bases). This CDR3 has 15 amino acids. The germline V gene has CDR1 SGHNT and CDR2 YENEEA. The ends were cut back, 5 bases at V and 5 bases at J, with 16 bases in the middle. Here the CDR3 reads CASSDRQTLNNEQFF. For the CDR3, the DNA is TGTGCCAGCAGCGACCGACAGACACTCAACAATGAGCAGTTCTTC.

The V gene is TRBV6-1, the J gene TRBJ1-4, with 7 bases lining up with TRBD1. The V gene's germline CDR1 is MNHNS and CDR2 SASEGT. With 2 bases clipped from V and 7 bases from J, the junction kept 10 bases outside the gene matches. The CDR3 totals 16 residues. This CDR3 is CASSERGDSWTEKLFF. The CDR3 DNA follows: TGTGCCAGCAGTGAAAGGGGGGACAGTTGGACTGAAAAACTGTTTTTT.

J is TRBJ1-5 and V is TRBV27; D not certain. Germline lookup yields CDR1 MNHEY and CDR2 SMNVEV (reference sequence). The ends were cut back, 5 bases at V and 2 bases at J, with 13 bases in the middle. The CDR3 has 15 residues. CDR3 sequence: CASSPPPVGNQPQHF. The CDR3 region has the DNA TGTGCCAGCAGTCCCCCTCCGGTCGGCAATCAGCCCCAGCATTTT.